This T cell receptor (beta chain) was sequenced in a study of CD8 T cells in Susac syndrome. Overall study: When blood was collected, patients with Susac syndrome were therapy-naive, were taking corticosteroids, or were receiving intravenous immunoglobulin alone.

It was with random hexamers that about 0.45 to 1 ug RNA was reverse transcribed. TCRdb reprocessed the immunoSEQ multiplex PCR reads via MiXCR and lists one record per CDR3 protein. The sample lists some 97,000 distinct CDR3 sequences; about 95% were seen once. This CDR3 has 13 amino acids. The germline gives CDR1 DFQATT, CDR2 SNEGSKA (reference sequence). Trimming stripped 1 base from V and 4 bases from J, with 9 bases between. The gene calls are TRBV20-1 and TRBJ2-3; tentatively, D is TRBD2 (6 bases). The sequenced sample was CD8+ T cells from PBMCs. The receptor comes from a human donor with Susac syndrome. Here the CDR3 reads CSARVAGSDTQYF. In DNA, the CDR3 is TGCAGTGCTAGAGTTGCGGGGTCAGATACGCAGTATTTT.